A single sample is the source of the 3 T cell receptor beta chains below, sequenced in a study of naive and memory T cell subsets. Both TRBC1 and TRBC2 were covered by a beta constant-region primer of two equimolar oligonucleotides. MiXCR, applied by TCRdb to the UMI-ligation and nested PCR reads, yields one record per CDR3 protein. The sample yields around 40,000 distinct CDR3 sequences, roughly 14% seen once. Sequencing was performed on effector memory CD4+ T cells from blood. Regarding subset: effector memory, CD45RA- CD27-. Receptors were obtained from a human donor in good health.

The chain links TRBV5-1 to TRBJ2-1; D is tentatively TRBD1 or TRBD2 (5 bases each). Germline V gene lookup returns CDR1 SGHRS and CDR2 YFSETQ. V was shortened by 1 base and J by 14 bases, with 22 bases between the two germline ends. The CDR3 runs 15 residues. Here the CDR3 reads CASSLSSGLAGPEFF. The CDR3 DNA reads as TGCGCCAGCAGCTTGTCATCGGGGCTAGCTGGGCCGGAGTTCTTC.

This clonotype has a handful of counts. In nucleotides, the CDR3 is TGTGCCAGCAGCTCGAGACAGGGCACCGGGGAGCTGTTTTTT. Its translation is CASSSRQGTGELFF. The chain recombines TRBV5-4 with TRBJ2-2; 7 positions match TRBD1. The CDR3 runs 14 residues. Germline V gives CDR1 SGHNT, CDR2 YYREEE (reference sequence). The V segment lost 3 bases and the J segment 4 bases; nucleotides outside the gene matches: 3.

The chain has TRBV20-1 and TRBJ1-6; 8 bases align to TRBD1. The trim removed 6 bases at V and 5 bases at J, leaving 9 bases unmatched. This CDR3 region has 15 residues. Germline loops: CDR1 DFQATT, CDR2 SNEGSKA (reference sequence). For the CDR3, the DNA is TGCAGTGCAACCCGACAGGGGAGGGATAATTCACCCCTCCACTTT. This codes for CSATRQGRDNSPLHF.